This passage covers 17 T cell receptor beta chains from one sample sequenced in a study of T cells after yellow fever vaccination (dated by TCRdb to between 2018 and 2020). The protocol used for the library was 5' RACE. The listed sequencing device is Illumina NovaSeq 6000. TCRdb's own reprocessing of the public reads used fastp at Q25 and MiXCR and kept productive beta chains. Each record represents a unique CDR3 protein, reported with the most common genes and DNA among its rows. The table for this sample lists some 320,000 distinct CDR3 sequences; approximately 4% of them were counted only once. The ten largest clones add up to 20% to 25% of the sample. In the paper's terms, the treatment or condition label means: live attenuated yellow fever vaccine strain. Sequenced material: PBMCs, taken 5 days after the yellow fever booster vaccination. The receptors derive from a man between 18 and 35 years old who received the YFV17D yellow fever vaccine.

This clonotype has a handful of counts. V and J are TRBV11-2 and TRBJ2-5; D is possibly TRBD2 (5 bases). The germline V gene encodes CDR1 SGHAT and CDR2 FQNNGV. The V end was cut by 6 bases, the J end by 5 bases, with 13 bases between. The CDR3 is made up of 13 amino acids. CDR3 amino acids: CASRFLADETQYF. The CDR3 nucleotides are TGTGCCAGCAGGTTTCTAGCTGACGAGACCCAGTACTTC.

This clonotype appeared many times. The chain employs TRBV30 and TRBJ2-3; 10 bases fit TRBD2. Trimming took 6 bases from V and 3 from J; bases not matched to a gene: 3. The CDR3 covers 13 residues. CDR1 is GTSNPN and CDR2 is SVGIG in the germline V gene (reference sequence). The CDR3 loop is CACKTSGTDTQYF. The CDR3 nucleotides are TGTGCCTGCAAGACTAGCGGGACAGATACGCAGTATTTT.

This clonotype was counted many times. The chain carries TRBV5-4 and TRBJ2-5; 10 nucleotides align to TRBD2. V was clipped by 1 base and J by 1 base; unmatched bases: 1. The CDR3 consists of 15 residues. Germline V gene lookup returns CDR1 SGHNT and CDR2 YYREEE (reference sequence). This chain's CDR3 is CASSLTSGVQETQYF. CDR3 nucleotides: TGTGCCAGCAGCTTGACTAGCGGGGTCCAAGAGACCCAGTACTTC.

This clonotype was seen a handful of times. For the CDR3, the DNA is TGTGCCAGCGGTACAGGTGATGAGCAGTTCTTC. Protein: CASGTGDEQFF. This rearrangement joins TRBV6-1 to TRBJ2-1, with D possibly matching TRBD1 (5 bases). CDR1 MNHNS and CDR2 SASEGT come from the germline V gene. Trimming shortened V by 8 bases and J by 8 bases, and 10 bases separated the two germline ends. The CDR3 has 11 residues.

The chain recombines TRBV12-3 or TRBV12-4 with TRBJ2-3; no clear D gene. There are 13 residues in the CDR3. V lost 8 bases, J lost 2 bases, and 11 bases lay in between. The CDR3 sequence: CASLQPPTDTQYF. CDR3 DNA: TGTGCCAGCCTACAGCCCCCCACAGATACGCAGTATTTT.

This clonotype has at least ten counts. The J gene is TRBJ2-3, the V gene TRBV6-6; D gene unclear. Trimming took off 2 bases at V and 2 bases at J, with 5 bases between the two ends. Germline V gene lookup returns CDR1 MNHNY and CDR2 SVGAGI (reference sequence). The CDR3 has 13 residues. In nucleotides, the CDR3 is TGTGCCAGCAGTTACACATTCACAGATACGCAGTATTTT. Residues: CASSYTFTDTQYF.

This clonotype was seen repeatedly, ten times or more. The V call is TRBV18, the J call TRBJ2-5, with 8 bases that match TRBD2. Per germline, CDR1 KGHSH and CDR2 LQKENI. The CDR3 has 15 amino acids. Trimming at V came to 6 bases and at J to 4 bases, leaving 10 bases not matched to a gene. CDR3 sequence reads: CASSPVAGNGETQYF. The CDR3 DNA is TGTGCCAGCTCTCCGGTAGCGGGGAACGGAGAGACCCAGTACTTC.

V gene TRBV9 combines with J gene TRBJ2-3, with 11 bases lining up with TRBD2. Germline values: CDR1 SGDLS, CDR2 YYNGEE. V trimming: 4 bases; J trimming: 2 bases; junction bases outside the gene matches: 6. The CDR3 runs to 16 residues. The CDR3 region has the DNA TGTGCCAGCAGCCCACTAGCGGGGGCCGACACAGATACGCAGTATTTT. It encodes CASSPLAGADTDTQYF.

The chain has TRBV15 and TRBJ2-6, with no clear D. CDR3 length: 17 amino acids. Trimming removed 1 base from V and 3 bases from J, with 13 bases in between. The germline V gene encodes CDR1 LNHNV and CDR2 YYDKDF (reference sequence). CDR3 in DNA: TGTGCCACCAGCAGAGTAAAAAAGGTGAATGGGGCCAACGTCCTGACTTTC. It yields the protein CATSRVKKVNGANVLTF.

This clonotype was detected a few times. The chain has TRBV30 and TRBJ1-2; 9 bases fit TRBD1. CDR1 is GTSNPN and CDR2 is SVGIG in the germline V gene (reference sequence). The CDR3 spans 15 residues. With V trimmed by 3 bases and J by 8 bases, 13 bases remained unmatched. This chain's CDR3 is CAWRGVQGAWKGYTF. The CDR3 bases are TGTGCCTGGAGAGGGGTACAGGGGGCTTGGAAGGGCTACACCTTC.

This CDR3 is CASSYTALEGQPQHF. In DNA, the CDR3 is TGTGCCAGCAGTTATACCGCTCTCGAAGGACAGCCCCAGCATTTT. V is TRBV6-6 and J is TRBJ1-5; no clear D gene. Germline CDR1 reads MNHNY; CDR2 reads SVGAGI (reference sequence). CDR3 length equals 15 residues. Trimming removed 3 bases at V and 7 bases at J, with 16 bases between.

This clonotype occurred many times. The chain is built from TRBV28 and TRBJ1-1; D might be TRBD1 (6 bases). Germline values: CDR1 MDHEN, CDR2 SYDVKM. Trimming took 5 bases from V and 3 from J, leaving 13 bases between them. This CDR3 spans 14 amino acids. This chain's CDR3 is CASSAPPGDTEAFF. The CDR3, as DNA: TGTGCCAGCAGTGCCCCTCCAGGGGACACTGAAGCTTTCTTT.

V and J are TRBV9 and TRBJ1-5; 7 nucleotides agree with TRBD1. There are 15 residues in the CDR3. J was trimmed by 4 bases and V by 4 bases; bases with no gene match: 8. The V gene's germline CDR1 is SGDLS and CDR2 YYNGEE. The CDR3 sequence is CASSLWDSPNQPQHF. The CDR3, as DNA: TGTGCCAGCAGCTTATGGGACAGCCCAAATCAGCCCCAGCATTTT.

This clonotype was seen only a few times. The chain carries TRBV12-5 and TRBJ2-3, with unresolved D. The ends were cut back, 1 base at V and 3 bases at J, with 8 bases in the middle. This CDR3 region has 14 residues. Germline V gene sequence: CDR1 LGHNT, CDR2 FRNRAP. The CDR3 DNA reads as TGTGCTAGTGGTTTGGCGTTCGGGACAGATACGCAGTATTTT. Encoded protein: CASGLAFGTDTQYF.

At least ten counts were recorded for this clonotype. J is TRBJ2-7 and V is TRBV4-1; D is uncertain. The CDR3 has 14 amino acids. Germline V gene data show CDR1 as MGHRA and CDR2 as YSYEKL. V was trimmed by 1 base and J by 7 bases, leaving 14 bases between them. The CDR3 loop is CASSQGVNSWEQYF. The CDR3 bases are TGCGCCAGCAGCCAAGGGGTTAACAGCTGGGAGCAGTACTTC.

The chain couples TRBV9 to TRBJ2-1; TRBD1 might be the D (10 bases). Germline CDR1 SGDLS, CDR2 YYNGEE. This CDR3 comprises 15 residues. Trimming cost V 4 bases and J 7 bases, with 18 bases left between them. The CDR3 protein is CASSPAGGQGNEQFF. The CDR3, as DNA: TGTGCCAGCAGCCCAGCGGGGGGACAGGGGAATGAGCAGTTCTTC.

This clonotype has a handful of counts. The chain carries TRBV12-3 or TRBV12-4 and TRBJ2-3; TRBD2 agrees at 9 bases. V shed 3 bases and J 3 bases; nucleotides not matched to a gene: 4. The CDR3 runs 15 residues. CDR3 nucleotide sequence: TGTGCCAGCAGTTTCGGCGGGGGGGGGACAGATACGCAGTATTTT. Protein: CASSFGGGGTDTQYF.